This T cell receptor beta chain derives from a study of PD-L1 blockade in urothelial cancer. About the research overall: Patients initiated atezolizumab in about 2014 at 1,200 mg intravenously every 3 weeks. Blood-derived samples held a median about 130,000 T cells.

Trimming left V 0 bases short and J 2 bases short, with 7 bases between. There are 14 residues in the CDR3. Germline CDR1 SGHRS, CDR2 YFSETQ. Note on this clone: Its antigen is undetermined.

Sequencing used immunoSEQ multiplex PCR; TCRdb keeps in-frame clones, though not all of them. The profile shows about 91,000 clones, roughly 90% of them singletons. Study outcomes and limitations: Durable-benefit patients expanded tumor-associated blood clones more at 3 weeks.

The sequenced sample was PBMCs, obtained around atezolizumab (anti-PD-L1) treatment. This sequence joins TRBV5-1 and TRBJ2-3; D is undetermined. The receptor was isolated from a man between 60 and 75 years old with urothelial cancer. CDR3 residues: CASSLVGNTDTQYF. The CDR3 region has the DNA TGCGCCAGCAGCTTGGTGGGCAACACAGATACGCAGTATTTT. Together with reference TRBV5-1 and TRBJ2-3, the CDR3 gives the full variable domain: KAGVTQTPRYLIKTRGQQVTLSCSPISGHRSVSWYQQTPGQGLQFLFEYFSETQRNKGNFPGRFSGRQFSNSRSEMNVSTLELGDSALYLCASSLVGNTDTQYFGPGTRLTVL.